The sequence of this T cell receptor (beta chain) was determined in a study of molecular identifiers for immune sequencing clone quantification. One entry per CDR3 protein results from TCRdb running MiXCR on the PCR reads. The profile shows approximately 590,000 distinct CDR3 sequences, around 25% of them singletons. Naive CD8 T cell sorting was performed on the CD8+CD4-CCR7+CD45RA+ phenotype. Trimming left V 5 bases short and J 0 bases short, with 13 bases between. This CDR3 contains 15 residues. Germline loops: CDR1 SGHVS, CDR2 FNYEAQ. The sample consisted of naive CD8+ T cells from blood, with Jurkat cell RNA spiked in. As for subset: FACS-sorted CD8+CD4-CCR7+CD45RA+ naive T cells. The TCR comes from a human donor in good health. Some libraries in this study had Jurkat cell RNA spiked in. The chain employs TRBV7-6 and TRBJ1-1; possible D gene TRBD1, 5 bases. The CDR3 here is CASSPPGQVNTEAFF. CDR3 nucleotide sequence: TGTGCCAGCAGCCCCCCAGGGCAAGTGAACACTGAAGCTTTCTTT.